The 27 T cell receptor beta chains presented below share a single source sample, sequenced in a study of sequential checkpoint blockade in melanoma. This sample's treatment: randomized to nivolumab then ipilimumab (arm A) or the reverse (arm B). Measured with immunoSEQ multiplex PCR; TCRdb has only the in-frame clones, and not every one. There are 25,000 to 35,000 clones in the sample; roughly nine tenths occur only once, and less than 15% lies in the top ten. Sequencing was performed on CD8+ T cells sorted from blood (inferred from file names), taken from a patient given nivolumab and ipilimumab in sequence. Every receptor here comes from a human donor with melanoma.

V is TRBV27 and J is TRBJ2-5; the match to TRBD2 covers 8 bases. The end of the DNA fits TRBJ2-7 better, so the J call may be wrong. Germline values: CDR1 MNHEY, CDR2 SMNVEV (reference sequence). This CDR3 is 13 amino acids long. The chain's CDR3 is CASTTGGGYEQYF. The DNA of the CDR3 is TGTGCCAGCACCACGGGAGGGGGCTACGAGCAGTACTTC.

The chain is built from TRBV4-1 and TRBJ2-6; 9 bases align to TRBD1. The CDR3 consists of 18 residues. V lost 1 base, J lost 0 bases, and 4 bases stayed unmatched. Germline lookup yields CDR1 MGHRA and CDR2 YSYEKL. The CDR3, as DNA: TGCGCCAGCAGCCAAGCCGGGACAGGGACCTCTGGGGCCAACGTCCTGACTTTC. This translates into CASSQAGTGTSGANVLTF.

The gene calls are TRBV5-4 and TRBJ2-1, with 10 nucleotides matching TRBD1. The V gene end was trimmed by 0 bases and the J gene end by 6 bases; junction bases not matched to a gene: 9. Looked up from germline, CDR1 is SGHNT and CDR2 is YYREEE (reference sequence). The CDR3 has 17 amino acids. This chain's CDR3 is CASSLVVGTGVINEQFF. CDR3 nucleotides: TGTGCCAGCAGCTTGGTTGTGGGGACAGGGGTGATCAATGAGCAGTTCTTC.

CDR3 region: CASSLLASSYNEQFF. As DNA, the CDR3 is TGTGCCAGCAGTTTATTGGCAAGCTCCTACAATGAGCAGTTCTTC. The chain uses TRBV6-5 and TRBJ2-1, with no clear D. The CDR3 contains 15 residues. CDR1 and CDR2 (germline): MNHEY, SVGAGI. Deletions cut 4 bases from V and 0 bases from J, with 10 bases between.

The chain employs TRBV7-2 and TRBJ2-2, with TRBD1 matching 10 bases. Unmatched junction bases numbered 5, after V lost 5 bases and J lost 5 bases. CDR1 is SGHTA, CDR2 FQGNSA, per germline. The CDR3 is made up of 15 amino acids. The CDR3 DNA reads as TGTGCCAGCAGCGAGACAGGGGGCTTTACCGGGGAGCTGTTTTTT. Protein product: CASSETGGFTGELFF.

The rearrangement joins TRBV6-5 to TRBJ1-3, with a weak D call TRBD1 (5 bases). CDR3 length equals 15 residues. The V end lost 0 bases, the J end lost 3 bases, and 9 bases lay between the germline ends. Germline V gene data show CDR1 as MNHEY and CDR2 as SVGAGI. CDR3 amino acids: CASSYSPGDGNTIYF. DNA of the CDR3: TGTGCCAGCAGTTACTCTCCGGGGGATGGAAACACCATATATTTT.

The chain couples TRBV7-8 to TRBJ2-5; TRBD1 is a possible D gene (6 bases). The end of the DNA fits TRBJ2-7 better, so the J call may be wrong. The CDR3 length is 13 residues. From germline, CDR1 is SGHVS and CDR2 FQNEAQ. In nucleotides, the CDR3 is TGTGCCAGCAGCTACAGGGTTTACTACGAGCAGTACTTC. Its protein is CASSYRVYYEQYF.

The chain joins TRBV7-9 to TRBJ1-4; 7 bases map to TRBD1. CDR3 length: 16 amino acids. CDR1 and CDR2 from the germline V gene are SEHNR and FQNEAQ (reference sequence). The V and J ends lost 2 bases and 5 bases, in that order; junction bases with no gene match: 8. CDR3 protein: CASSLIVGGKNEKLFF. CDR3 in DNA: TGTGCCAGCAGCTTAATAGTAGGGGGCAAAAATGAAAAACTGTTTTTT.

The chain employs TRBV16 and TRBJ1-5; D not certain. CDR1 is KGHSY, CDR2 FQNENV, per germline. The CDR3 covers 13 residues. Deletions cut 0 bases from V and 6 bases from J, with 6 bases between. As DNA, the CDR3 is TGTGCCAGCAGCCAATCAGTCAGTCAGCCCCAGCATTTT. This gives the protein CASSQSVSQPQHF.

The chain is built from TRBV9 and TRBJ1-1, with D possibly matching TRBD1 (5 bases). CDR3 length equals 14 residues. Per germline, CDR1 SGDLS and CDR2 YYNGEE. The germline V and J ends were trimmed by 3 bases and 2 bases, with 11 bases remaining between them. As DNA, the CDR3 is TGTGCCAGCAGCGCTATAGGACAAAACACTGAAGCTTTCTTT. Translating it yields CASSAIGQNTEAFF.

J is TRBJ2-5 and V is TRBV10-2; weak D call: TRBD2 (5 bases). The J call may be wrong; the DNA end is better matched by TRBJ2-7. In germline, CDR1 is WSHSY, CDR2 SAAADI. The CDR3 covers 14 residues. CDR3 DNA sequence: TGCGCCACCGGAGGTAATTTAGGGTCCTACGAGCAGTACTTC. This sequence encodes CATGGNLGSYEQYF.

The V call is TRBV6-1, the J call TRBJ2-3; the match to TRBD2 covers 14 bases. V was pared by 6 bases and J by 3 bases, with 2 bases of the junction left unmatched. CDR1 and CDR2 from the germline V gene are MNHNS and SASEGT. The CDR3 runs to 15 residues. The CDR3 spells CASRGLAGVTDTQYF. Here the CDR3 DNA reads TGTGCCAGCAGGGGACTAGCGGGAGTGACAGATACGCAGTATTTT.

This clone was seen only once. The CDR3 here is CASSTNRAWYEQYV. CDR3 bases: TGTGCCAGCAGCACCAACAGGGCTTGGTACGAGCAGTACGTC. This chain connects TRBV28 to TRBJ2-7; a possible D gene is TRBD1 (6 bases). Germline V gene sequence: CDR1 MDHEN, CDR2 SYDVKM. CDR3 length equals 14 residues. V dropped 6 bases and J dropped 4 bases, with 16 bases sitting between them.

This chain connects TRBV30 to TRBJ2-3; tentatively, D is TRBD2 (6 bases). Germline V gene lookup returns CDR1 GTSNPN and CDR2 SVGIG (reference sequence). The CDR3 runs 20 residues. Trimming shortened V by 3 bases and J by 2 bases, and 30 bases separated the two germline ends. For the CDR3, the DNA is TGTGCCTGGAGCGGCTGGGGCCCAGATGGGCGGGGACTTTACACAGATACGCAGTATTTT. It is translated as CAWSGWGPDGRGLYTDTQYF.

The chain employs TRBV6-1 and TRBJ1-1, with D hard to call. The germline V gene encodes CDR1 MNHNS and CDR2 SASEGT. The CDR3 loop spans 14 amino acids. V was pared by 0 bases and J by 0 bases, with 5 bases between. CDR3 DNA sequence: TGTGCCAGCAGTGAAGCGGGCCTGAACACTGAAGCTTTCTTT. Translation: CASSEAGLNTEAFF.

In its sample, this clone was seen once. The V and J genes are TRBV4-1 and TRBJ1-2; no clear D gene. This CDR3 region has 15 residues. V was trimmed by 0 bases and J by 4 bases, leaving 12 bases between them. CDR1 MGHRA and CDR2 YSYEKL come from the germline V gene. The CDR3 loop reads CASSQDHLEIYGYTF. The CDR3 region has the DNA TGCGCCAGCAGCCAAGATCATCTGGAGATCTATGGCTACACCTTC.

The J gene is TRBJ2-1, the V gene TRBV5-1; 7 nucleotides line up with TRBD2. Germline V lookup: CDR1 SGHRS, CDR2 YFSETQ. The trim removed 3 bases at V and 9 bases at J, leaving 0 bases unmatched. CDR3 length: 11 amino acids. The CDR3 region is CASSWGGEQFF. The DNA for the CDR3 is TGCGCCAGCAGCTGGGGGGGTGAGCAGTTCTTC.

The chain combines TRBV27 with TRBJ2-7, with a possible D match to TRBD2 (5 bases). Germline V lookup: CDR1 MNHEY, CDR2 SMNVEV (reference sequence). This CDR3 is built from 14 residues. Trimming cost V 2 bases and J 6 bases, with 14 bases left between them. The CDR3 loop is CASSLKDSLGEQYF. The DNA of the CDR3 is TGTGCCAGCAGTTTAAAGGACTCGCTGGGCGAGCAGTACTTC.

The V and J genes are TRBV6-5 and TRBJ2-1; TRBD2 aligns across 8 bases. The germline CDR1 and CDR2 sequences are MNHEY and SVGAGI. CDR3 length: 15 residues. V was pared by 4 bases and J by 6 bases, with 8 bases of the junction left unmatched. The CDR3 region is CASSLGLARINEQFF. DNA of the CDR3: TGTGCCAGCAGTTTAGGACTAGCCCGCATCAATGAGCAGTTCTTC.

The CDR3 coding sequence is TGTGCCAGCAGCGACAGGGGGCCGTATGGCTACACCTTC. Its protein is CASSDRGPYGYTF. The chain joins TRBV7-8 to TRBJ1-2, with 10 bases lining up with TRBD1. This CDR3 spans 13 amino acids. Germline assignment: CDR1 SGHVS and CDR2 FQNEAQ. Unmatched junction bases numbered 2, after V lost 5 bases and J lost 5 bases.

This chain joins TRBV27 and TRBJ2-2; TRBD2 aligns across 8 bases. The CDR3 runs to 14 residues. Germline loops: CDR1 MNHEY, CDR2 SMNVEV (reference sequence). V was clipped by 6 bases and J by 6 bases; unmatched bases: 6. Here the CDR3 reads CASRRGALAGELFF. The CDR3 nucleotides read TGTGCCAGCAGGCGGGGGGCGTTGGCCGGGGAGCTGTTTTTT.

The chain recombines TRBV15 with TRBJ2-5; 10 positions agree with TRBD2. Gene TRBJ2-7 matches the end of the DNA better, so the J call may be wrong. CDR3 length: 16 residues. CDR1 and CDR2 (germline): LNHNV, YYDKDF (reference sequence). The CDR3 region is CATSGRLAGASYEQYF. CDR3 sequence (DNA): TGTGCCACCAGCGGGCGGCTAGCGGGGGCCTCCTACGAGCAGTACTTC.

The J gene is TRBJ2-7, the V gene TRBV2, with D possibly being TRBD1 (5 bases). CDR1 is SNHLY and CDR2 is FYNNEI in the germline V gene. V dropped 8 bases and J dropped 0 bases, with 8 bases sitting between them. This CDR3 region has 12 residues. The CDR3, as DNA: TGTGCCAGCCTCAGGGACTCCTACGAGCAGTACGTC. The encoded protein is CASLRDSYEQYV.

The chain couples TRBV7-9 to TRBJ1-1; 11 nucleotides align to TRBD1. The CDR3 consists of 15 residues. V trimming: 2 bases; J trimming: 4 bases; junction bases outside the gene matches: 3. The germline CDR1 and CDR2 sequences are SEHNR and FQNEAQ (reference sequence). CDR3 loop: CASSLRDRGGTEAFF. CDR3 sequence (DNA): TGTGCCAGCAGCTTACGGGACAGGGGGGGCACTGAAGCTTTCTTT.

V usage is TRBV4-1 and J usage is TRBJ1-1, with TRBD1 identical over 11 bases. V shed 4 bases, J shed 7 bases, and the junction held 5 bases outside the gene matches. The CDR3 length is 14 residues. Per the germline V gene, CDR1 is MGHRA and CDR2 is YSYEKL. The CDR3 here is CASSLGTGGSEAFF. The CDR3, as DNA: TGCGCCAGCAGCCTAGGGACAGGGGGTAGTGAAGCTTTCTTT.

The rearrangement joins TRBV29-1 to TRBJ2-1; unclear D gene. CDR3 size: 10 residues. Germline lookup yields CDR1 SQVTM and CDR2 ANQGSEA. V lost 4 bases and J 6 bases, leaving 4 bases between the germline ends. The CDR3 here is CSVAGNEQFF. As DNA, the CDR3 is TGCAGCGTTGCGGGCAATGAGCAGTTCTTC.

The sample holds one count of this clone. Other DNA sequences in the same sample also yield this CDR3. J is TRBJ2-2 and V is TRBV2; 9 bases are shared with TRBD2. The CDR3 extends over 18 amino acids. The germline CDR1 and CDR2 sequences are SNHLY and FYNNEI. J was trimmed by 0 bases and V by 2 bases; bases with no gene match: 7. The CDR3 is CASSESGLAGSNTGELFF. Here the CDR3 DNA reads TGTGCCAGCAGTGAATCCGGCCTAGCGGGGTCGAACACCGGGGAGCTGTTTTTT. The full variable domain, rest sourced from reference TRBV2 and TRBJ2-2, is EPEVTQTPSHQVTQMGQEVILRCVPISNHLYFYWYRQILGQKVEFLVSFYNNEISEKSEIFDDQFSVERPDGSNFTLKIRSTKLEDSAMYFCASSESGLAGSNTGELFFGEGSRLTVL.